The 2 T cell receptor beta chains reported below all come from one sample, sequenced in a study of T cell responses to AZD1222 COVID-19 vaccine. This table comes from immunoSEQ multiplex PCR, and its TCRdb copy is limited to in-frame clones, with some not included. The sample carries 83,000 or so clones, 88% recorded once. Here the sequenced sample was peripheral blood, taken 28 days after the second AZD1222 dose. All receptors derive from an adult who received the AZD1222 COVID-19 vaccine.

This rearrangement joins TRBV25-1 to TRBJ2-5; 8 bases map to TRBD1. The CDR3 contains 13 residues. V lost 6 bases to trimming and J lost 1 base; unmatched junction nucleotides: 1. Germline lookup yields CDR1 MGHDK and CDR2 SYGVNS. This chain's CDR3 is CASRDRVQETQYF. CDR3 sequence (DNA): TGTGCCAGCAGGGACAGGGTCCAAGAGACCCAGTACTTC.

This clone came up a few times. V usage is TRBV7-6 and J usage is TRBJ2-2; D remains unclear. This CDR3 is built from 15 residues. Germline CDR1 reads SGHVS; CDR2 reads FNYEAQ. V shed 5 bases and J shed 6 bases, with 16 bases lying between them. The CDR3 region has the DNA TGTGCCAGCAGCCCAAAAGCCGGGTACCCCGGGGAGCTGTTTTTT. It translates to CASSPKAGYPGELFF.